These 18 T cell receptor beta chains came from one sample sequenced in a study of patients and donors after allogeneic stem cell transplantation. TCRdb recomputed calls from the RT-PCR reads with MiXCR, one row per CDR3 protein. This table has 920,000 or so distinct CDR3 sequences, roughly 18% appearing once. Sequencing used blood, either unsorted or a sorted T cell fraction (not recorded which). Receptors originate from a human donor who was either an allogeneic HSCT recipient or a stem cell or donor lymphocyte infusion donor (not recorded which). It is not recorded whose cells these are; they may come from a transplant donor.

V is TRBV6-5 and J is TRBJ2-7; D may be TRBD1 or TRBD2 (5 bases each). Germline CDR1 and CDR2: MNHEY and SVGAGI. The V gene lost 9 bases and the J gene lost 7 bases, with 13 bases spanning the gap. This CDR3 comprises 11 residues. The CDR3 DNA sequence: TGTGCCAGTGGGGACCTCGAGGAGCAGTACTTC. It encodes CASGDLEEQYF.

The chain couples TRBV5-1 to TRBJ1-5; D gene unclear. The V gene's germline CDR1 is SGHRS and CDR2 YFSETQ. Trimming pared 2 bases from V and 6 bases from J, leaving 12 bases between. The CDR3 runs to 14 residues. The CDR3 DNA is TGCGCCAGCAGCTTAGAAGGGATCGGTCAGCCCCAGCATTTT. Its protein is CASSLEGIGQPQHF.

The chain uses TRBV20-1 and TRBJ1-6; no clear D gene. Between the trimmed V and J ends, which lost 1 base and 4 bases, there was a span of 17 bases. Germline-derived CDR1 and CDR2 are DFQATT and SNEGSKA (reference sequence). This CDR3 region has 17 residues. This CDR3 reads CSARGSRVGRYNSPLHF. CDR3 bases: TGCAGTGCTAGAGGATCGAGGGTAGGGCGGTATAATTCACCCCTCCACTTT.

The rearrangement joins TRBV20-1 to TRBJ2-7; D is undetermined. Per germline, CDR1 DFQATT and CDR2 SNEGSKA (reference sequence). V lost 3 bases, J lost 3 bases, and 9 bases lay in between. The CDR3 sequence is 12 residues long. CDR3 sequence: CSARGFSYEQYF. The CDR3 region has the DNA TGCAGTGCTAGGGGGTTTAGCTACGAGCAGTACTTC.

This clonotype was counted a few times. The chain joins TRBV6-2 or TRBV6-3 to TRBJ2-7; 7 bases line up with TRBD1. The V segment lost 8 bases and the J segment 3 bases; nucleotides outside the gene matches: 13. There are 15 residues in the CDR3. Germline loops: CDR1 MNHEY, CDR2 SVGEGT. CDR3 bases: TGTGCCAGCGGAATTCCACAGACAGGGAGCTACGAGCAGTACTTC. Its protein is CASGIPQTGSYEQYF.

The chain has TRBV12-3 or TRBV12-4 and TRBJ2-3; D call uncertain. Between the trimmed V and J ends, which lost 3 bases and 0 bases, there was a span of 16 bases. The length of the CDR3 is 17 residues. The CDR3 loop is CASSFRVGLASTDTQYF. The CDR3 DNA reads TGTGCCAGCAGTTTTCGGGTAGGGCTCGCTAGCACAGATACGCAGTATTTT.

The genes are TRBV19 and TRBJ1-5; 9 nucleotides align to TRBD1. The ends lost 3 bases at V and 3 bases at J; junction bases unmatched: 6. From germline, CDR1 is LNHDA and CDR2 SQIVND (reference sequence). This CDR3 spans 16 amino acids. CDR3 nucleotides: TGTGCCAGTAGTATTCGGGGACAGGGCACCAATCAGCCCCAGCATTTT. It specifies CASSIRGQGTNQPQHF.

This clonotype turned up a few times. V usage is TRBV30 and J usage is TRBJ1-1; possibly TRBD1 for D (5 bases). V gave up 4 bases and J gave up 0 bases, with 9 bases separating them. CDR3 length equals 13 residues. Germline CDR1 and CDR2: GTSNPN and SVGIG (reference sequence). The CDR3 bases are TGTGCCTGGATTAGGGGAATGAACACTGAAGCTTTCTTT. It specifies CAWIRGMNTEAFF.

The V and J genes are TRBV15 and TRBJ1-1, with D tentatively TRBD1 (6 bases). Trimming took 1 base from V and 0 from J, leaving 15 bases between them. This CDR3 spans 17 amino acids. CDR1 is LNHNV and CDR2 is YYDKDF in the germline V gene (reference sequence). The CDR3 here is CATSRGGAGIMNTEAFF. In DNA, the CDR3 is TGTGCCACCAGCAGAGGGGGGGCAGGGATTATGAACACTGAAGCTTTCTTT.

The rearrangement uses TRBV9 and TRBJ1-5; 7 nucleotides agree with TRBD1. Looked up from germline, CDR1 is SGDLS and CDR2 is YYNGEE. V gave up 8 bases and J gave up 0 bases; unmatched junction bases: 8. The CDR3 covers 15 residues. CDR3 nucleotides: TGTGCCAGGAGCCGGGACAGTTATAGCAATCAGCCCCAGCATTTT. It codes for CARSRDSYSNQPQHF.

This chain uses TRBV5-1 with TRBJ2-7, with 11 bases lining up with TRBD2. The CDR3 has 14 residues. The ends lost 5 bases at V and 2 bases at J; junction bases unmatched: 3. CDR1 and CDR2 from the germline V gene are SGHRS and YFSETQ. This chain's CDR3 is CASSIAGGTYEQYF. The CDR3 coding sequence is TGCGCCAGCAGTATAGCGGGAGGGACCTACGAGCAGTACTTC.

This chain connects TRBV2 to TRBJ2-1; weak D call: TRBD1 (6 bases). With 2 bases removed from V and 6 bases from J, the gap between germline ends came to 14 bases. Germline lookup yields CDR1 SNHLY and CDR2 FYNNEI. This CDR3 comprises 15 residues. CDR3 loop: CASSEIDVGANEQFF. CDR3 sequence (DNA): TGTGCCAGCAGTGAAATCGACGTGGGGGCCAATGAGCAGTTCTTC.

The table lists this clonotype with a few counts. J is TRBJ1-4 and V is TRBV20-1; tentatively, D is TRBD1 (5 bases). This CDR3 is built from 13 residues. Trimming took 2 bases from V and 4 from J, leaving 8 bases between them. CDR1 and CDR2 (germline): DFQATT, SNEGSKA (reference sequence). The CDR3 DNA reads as TGCAGTGCTAGATCAGGGTTTAATGAAAAACTGTTTTTT. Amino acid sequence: CSARSGFNEKLFF.

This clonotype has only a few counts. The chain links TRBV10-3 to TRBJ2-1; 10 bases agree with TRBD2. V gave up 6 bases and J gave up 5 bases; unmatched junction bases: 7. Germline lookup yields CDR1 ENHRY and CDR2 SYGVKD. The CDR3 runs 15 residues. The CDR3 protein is CAISSTSGKDNEQFF. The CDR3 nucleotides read TGTGCCATCAGCTCTACTAGCGGGAAGGACAATGAGCAGTTCTTC.

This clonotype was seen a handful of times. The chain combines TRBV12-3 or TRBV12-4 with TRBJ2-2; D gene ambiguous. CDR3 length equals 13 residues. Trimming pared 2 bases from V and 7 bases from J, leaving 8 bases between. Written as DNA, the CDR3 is TGTGCCAGCAGTTTAAACCTAGTCGGGGAGCTGTTTTTT. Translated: CASSLNLVGELFF.

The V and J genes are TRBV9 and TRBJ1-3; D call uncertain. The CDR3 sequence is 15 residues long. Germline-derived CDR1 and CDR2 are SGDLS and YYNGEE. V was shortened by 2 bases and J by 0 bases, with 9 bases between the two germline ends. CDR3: CASSVRATSGNTIYF. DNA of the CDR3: TGTGCCAGCAGCGTCCGGGCCACCTCTGGAAACACCATATATTTT.

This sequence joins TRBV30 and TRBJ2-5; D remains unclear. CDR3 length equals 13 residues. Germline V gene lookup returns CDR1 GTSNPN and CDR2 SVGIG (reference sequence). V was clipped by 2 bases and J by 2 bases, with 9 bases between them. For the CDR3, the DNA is TGTGCCTGGAGTTTTTTACAGCAAGAGACCCAGTACTTC. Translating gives CAWSFLQQETQYF.

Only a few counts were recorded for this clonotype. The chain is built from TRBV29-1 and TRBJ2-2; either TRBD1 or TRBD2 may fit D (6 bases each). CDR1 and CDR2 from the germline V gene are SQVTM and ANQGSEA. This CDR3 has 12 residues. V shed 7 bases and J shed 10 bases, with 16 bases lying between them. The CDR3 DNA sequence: TGCAGCGGGGGGGCGCAGGGGTTGGAGCTGTTTTTT. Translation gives CSGGAQGLELFF.